Reported below is one T cell receptor (beta chain). Its antigen is still unknown. Germline V gene data show CDR1 as LGHNA and CDR2 as YSLEER. This CDR3 has 15 residues. V lost 3 bases, J lost 4 bases, and 6 bases stayed unmatched. The sample belongs to a study of cytomegalovirus exposure and HLA in healthy donors. The PCR employed 60 Vbeta primers together with 13 Jbeta primers. The protocol was immunoSEQ multiplex PCR, while the TCRdb copy is restricted to in-frame clones and leaves out a portion. The sample consists of around 99,000 clones, under 80% of them appearing once. Whole-study findings and limits: In a later analysis, most CMV-associated TCR beta chains appeared HLA-restricted.

The rearrangement uses TRBV4-3 and TRBJ2-5, with 9 bases aligning to TRBD2. The receptor was isolated from a woman aged 25 to 45 in good health and CMV-seronegative. Material: PBMCs. CDR3 loop: CASSHGTSSIETQYF. The CDR3 nucleotides are TGCGCCAGCAGCCACGGGACTAGCAGTATAGAGACCCAGTACTTC.